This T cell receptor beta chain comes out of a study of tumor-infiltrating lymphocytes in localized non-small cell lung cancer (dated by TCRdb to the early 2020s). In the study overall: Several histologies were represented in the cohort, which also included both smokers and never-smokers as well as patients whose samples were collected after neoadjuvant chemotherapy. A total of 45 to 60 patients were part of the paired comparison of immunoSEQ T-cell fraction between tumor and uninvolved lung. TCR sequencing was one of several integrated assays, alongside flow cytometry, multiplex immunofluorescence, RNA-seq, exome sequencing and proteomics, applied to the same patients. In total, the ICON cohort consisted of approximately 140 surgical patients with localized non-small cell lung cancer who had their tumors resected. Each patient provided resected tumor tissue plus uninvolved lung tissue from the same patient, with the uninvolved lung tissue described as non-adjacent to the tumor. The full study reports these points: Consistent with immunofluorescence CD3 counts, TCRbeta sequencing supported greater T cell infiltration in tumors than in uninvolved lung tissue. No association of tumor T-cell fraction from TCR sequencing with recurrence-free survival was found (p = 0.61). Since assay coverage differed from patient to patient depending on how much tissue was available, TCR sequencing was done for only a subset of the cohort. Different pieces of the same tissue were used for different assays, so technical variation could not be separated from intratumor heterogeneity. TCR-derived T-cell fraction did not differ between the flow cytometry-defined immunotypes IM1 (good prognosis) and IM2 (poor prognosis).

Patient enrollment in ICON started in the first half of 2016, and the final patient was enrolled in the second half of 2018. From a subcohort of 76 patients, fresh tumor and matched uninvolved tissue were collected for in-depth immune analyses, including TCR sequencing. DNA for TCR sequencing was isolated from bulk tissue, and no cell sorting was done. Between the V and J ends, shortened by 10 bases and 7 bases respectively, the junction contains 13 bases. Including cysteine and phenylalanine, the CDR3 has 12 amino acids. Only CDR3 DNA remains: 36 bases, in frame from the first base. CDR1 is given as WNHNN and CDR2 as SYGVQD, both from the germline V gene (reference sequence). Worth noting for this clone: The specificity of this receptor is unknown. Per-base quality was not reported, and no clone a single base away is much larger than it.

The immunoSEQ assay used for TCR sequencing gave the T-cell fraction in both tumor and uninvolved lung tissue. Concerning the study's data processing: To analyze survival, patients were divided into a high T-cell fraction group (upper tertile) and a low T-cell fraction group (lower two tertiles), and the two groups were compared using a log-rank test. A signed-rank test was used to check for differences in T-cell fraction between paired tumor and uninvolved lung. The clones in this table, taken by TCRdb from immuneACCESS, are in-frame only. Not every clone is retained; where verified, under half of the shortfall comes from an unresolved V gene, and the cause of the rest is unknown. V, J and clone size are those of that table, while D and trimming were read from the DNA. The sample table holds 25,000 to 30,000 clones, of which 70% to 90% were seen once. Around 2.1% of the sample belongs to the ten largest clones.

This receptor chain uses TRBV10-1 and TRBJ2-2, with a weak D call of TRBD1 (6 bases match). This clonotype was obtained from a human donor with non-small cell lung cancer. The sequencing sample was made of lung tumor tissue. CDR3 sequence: CAKDRLGGELFF. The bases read TGCGCCAAAGACAGGCTTGGCGGGGAGCTGTTTTTT.